This record looks at one TCR beta chain sequence and its context. The sample belongs to a study of control samples from healthy donors and cancer patients. Deletions cut 1 base from V and 4 bases from J, with 13 bases between. Germline CDR1 SGDLS, CDR2 YYNGEE. This CDR3 has 15 residues. Sequencing used immunoSEQ multiplex PCR; TCRdb keeps in-frame clones, though not all of them. The top ten hold around 6.4% of the sample, which has about 110,000 clones, 82% seen once. The chain employs TRBV9 and TRBJ2-3; D possibly corresponds to TRBD2 (6 bases). The sequence derives from a man aged 18 to 29 in good health. Sequenced input: blood. This chain's CDR3 is CASSVSGREADTQYF. The CDR3 nucleotides are TGTGCCAGCAGCGTATCGGGAAGGGAGGCAGATACGCAGTATTTT.